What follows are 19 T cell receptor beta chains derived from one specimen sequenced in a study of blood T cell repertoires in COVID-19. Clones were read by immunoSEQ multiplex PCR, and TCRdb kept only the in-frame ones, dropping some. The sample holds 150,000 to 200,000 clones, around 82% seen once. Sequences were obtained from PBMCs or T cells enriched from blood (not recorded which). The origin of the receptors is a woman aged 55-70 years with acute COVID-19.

The CDR3, as DNA: TGTGCCAGCGGGGCGGGAGCGGACGAGCAGTACTTC. Translating it yields CASGAGADEQYF. The V and J genes are TRBV3-1 (or the pseudogene TRBV3-2) and TRBJ2-7; TRBD2 agrees at 7 bases. The V gene's germline CDR1 is LGHDT and CDR2 YNNKEL (reference sequence). Trimming took 8 bases from V and 5 from J; bases not matched to a gene: 6. There are 12 residues in the CDR3.

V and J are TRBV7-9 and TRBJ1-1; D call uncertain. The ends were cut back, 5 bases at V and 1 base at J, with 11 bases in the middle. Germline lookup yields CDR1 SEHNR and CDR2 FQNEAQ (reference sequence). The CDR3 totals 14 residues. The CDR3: CASSPPAGNTEAFF. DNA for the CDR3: TGTGCCAGCAGCCCACCGGCAGGGAACACTGAAGCTTTCTTT.

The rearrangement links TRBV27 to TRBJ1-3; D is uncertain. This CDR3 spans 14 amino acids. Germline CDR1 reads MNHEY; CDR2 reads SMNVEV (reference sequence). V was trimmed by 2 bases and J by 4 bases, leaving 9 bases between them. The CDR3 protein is CASSLTFSGNTIYF. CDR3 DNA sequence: TGTGCCAGCAGTTTAACATTCTCGGGAAACACCATATATTTT.

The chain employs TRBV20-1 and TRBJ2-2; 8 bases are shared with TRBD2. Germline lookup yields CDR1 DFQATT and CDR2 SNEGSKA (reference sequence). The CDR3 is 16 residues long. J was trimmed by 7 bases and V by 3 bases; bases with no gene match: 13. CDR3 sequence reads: CSASYAGTRKGGELFF. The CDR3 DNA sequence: TGCAGTGCTAGTTATGCCGGGACTAGAAAGGGCGGGGAGCTGTTTTTT.

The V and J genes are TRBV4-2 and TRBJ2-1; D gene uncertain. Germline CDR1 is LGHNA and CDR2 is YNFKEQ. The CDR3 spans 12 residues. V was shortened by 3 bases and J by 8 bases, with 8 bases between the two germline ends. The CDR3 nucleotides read TGTGCCAGCAGCCAGGCTCGCTATGAGCAGTTCTTC. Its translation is CASSQARYEQFF.

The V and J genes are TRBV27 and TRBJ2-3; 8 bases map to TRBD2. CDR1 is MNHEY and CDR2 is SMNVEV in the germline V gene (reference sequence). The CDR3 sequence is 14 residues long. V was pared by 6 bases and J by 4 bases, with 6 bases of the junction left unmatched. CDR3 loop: CASRGLVPADTQYF. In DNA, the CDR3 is TGTGCCAGCAGGGGACTAGTCCCAGCAGATACGCAGTATTTT.

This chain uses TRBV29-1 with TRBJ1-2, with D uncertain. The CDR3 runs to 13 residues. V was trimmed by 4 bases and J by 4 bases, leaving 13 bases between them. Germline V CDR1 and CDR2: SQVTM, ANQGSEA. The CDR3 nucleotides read TGCAGCGTTGTTGGCAGATTTACCTATGGCTACACCTTC. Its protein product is CSVVGRFTYGYTF.

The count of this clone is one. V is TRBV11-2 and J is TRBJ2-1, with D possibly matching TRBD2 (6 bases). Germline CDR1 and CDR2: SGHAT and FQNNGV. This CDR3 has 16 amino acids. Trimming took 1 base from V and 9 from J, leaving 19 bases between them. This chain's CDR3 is CASSLGVRREGSEQFF. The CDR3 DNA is TGTGCCAGCAGCTTAGGTGTTCGGCGGGAAGGGAGTGAGCAGTTCTTC.

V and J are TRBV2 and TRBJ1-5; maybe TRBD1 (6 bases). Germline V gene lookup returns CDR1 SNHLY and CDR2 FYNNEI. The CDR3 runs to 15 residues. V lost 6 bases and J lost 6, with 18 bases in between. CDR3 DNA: TGTGCCAGCAGAGACACAGGGAGTGATGCTCAGCCCCAGCATTTT. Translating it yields CASRDTGSDAQPQHF.

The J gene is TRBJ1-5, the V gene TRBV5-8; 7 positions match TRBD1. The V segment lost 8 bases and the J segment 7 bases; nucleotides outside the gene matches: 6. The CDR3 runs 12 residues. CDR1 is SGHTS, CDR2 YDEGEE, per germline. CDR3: CARVVGGQPQHF. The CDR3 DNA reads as TGTGCCAGGGTTGTAGGGGGCCAGCCCCAGCATTTT.

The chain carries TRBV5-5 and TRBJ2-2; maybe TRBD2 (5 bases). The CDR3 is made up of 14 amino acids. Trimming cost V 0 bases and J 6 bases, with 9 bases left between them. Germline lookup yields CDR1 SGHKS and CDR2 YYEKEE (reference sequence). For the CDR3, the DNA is TGTGCCAGCAGCTTGGCGGTACTAGCCGGGGAGCTGTTTTTT. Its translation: CASSLAVLAGELFF.

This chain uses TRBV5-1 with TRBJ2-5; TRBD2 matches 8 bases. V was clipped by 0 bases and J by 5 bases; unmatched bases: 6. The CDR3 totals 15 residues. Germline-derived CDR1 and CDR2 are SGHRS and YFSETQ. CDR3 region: CASSLVPGGGETQYF. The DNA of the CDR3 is TGCGCCAGCAGCTTGGTCCCTGGCGGGGGGGAGACCCAGTACTTC.

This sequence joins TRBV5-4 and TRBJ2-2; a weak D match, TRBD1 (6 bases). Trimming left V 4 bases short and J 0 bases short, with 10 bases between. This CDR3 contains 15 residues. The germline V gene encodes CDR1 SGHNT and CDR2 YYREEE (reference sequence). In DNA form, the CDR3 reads TGTGCCAGCAGCCCACAGGGTGCGAACACCGGGGAGCTGTTTTTT. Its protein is CASSPQGANTGELFF.

Here the CDR3 reads CATSQPGGGYGYTF. Here the CDR3 DNA reads TGTGCCACCAGTCAGCCAGGGGGCGGCTATGGCTACACCTTC. This chain joins TRBV24-1 and TRBJ1-2; 8 bases align to TRBD1. The junction had 6 bases not matched to a gene; V was cut back by 6 bases and J by 4 bases. From germline, CDR1 is KGHDR and CDR2 SFDVKD. The CDR3 totals 14 residues.

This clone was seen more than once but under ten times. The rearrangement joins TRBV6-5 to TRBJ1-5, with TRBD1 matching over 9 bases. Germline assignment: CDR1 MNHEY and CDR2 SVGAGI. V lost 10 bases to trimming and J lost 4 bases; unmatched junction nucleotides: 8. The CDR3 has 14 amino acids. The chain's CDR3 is CATEDRGGNQPQHF. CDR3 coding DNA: TGTGCCACGGAGGACAGGGGAGGGAATCAGCCCCAGCATTTT.

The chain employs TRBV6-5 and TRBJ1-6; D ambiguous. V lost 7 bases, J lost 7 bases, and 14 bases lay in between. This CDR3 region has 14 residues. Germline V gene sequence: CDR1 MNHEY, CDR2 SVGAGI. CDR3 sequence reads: CASKEAGQNSPLHF. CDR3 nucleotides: TGTGCCAGCAAGGAGGCGGGCCAAAATTCACCCCTCCACTTT.

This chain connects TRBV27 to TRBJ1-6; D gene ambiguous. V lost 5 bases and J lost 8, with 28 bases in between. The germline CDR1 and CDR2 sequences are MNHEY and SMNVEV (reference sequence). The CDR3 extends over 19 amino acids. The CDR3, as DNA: TGTGCCAGCAGTGAGAGACTCAGCGGCGGTTGGGGTAGTTATTCACCCCTCCACTTT. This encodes CASSERLSGGWGSYSPLHF.

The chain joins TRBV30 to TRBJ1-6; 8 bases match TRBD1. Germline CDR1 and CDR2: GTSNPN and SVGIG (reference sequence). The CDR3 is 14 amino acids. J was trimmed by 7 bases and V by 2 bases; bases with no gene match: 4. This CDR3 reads CAWSIRTGNSPLHF. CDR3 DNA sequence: TGTGCCTGGAGTATCAGGACAGGGAATTCACCCCTCCACTTT.

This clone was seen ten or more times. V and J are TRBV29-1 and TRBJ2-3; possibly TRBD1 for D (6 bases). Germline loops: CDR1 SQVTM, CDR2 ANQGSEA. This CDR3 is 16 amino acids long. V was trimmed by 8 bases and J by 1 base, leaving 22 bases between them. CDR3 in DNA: TGCAGCACATCCCAGCCAGGGGTGGTAGGCACAGATACGCAGTATTTT. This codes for CSTSQPGVVGTDTQYF.